A single sample is the source of the 22 T cell receptor beta chains below, sequenced in a study of breast tumors, draining lymph nodes, adjacent tissues. From the multiplex PCR reads, TCRdb called clonotypes with MiXCR, one entry per CDR3 protein. Of fewer than 15,000 distinct CDR3 sequences in the sample, roughly 57% were seen once. Sequenced sample: tumor-adjacent breast tissue. The receptors stem from a female donor with breast cancer. Some clones in this sample may be carry-over from other donors' samples.

In regard to this clonotype: A read error may explain this, as a much larger clone is one base away. This chain joins TRBV30 and TRBJ2-5; 8 nucleotides align to TRBD2. This CDR3 comprises 14 residues. In germline, CDR1 is GTSNPN, CDR2 SVGIG (reference sequence). The CDR3 sequence is CVWIREGPRETQYF. CDR3 in DNA: TGTGTCTGGATACGGGAGGGACCTCGTGAGACCCAGTACTTC. The full variable domain, with the rest looked up from reference TRBV30 and TRBJ2-5, is SQTIHQWPATLVQPVGSPLSLECTVEGTSNPNLYWYRQAAGRGLQLLFYSVGIGQISSEVPQNLSASRPQDRQFILSSKKLLLSDSGFYLCVWIREGPRETQYFGPGTRLLVL.

The genes are TRBV19 and TRBJ1-2; 8 bases agree with TRBD1. Germline V gives CDR1 LNHDA, CDR2 SQIVND (reference sequence). This CDR3 comprises 13 residues. V gave up 6 bases and J gave up 8 bases; unmatched junction bases: 8. CDR3 region: CASSRQGSGGYTF. The CDR3 DNA reads TGTGCCAGTAGCAGACAGGGGAGTGGAGGCTACACCTTC.

This clonotype appeared a single time. At one end, the junction sequence differs from germline, possibly due to a read error. The chain has TRBV7-2 and TRBJ2-7; 8 bases line up with TRBD2. CDR3 size: 14 residues. The germline V gene encodes CDR1 SGHTA and CDR2 FQGNSA. CDR3 sequence reads: CASTFGGGYYKQYF. The CDR3 coding sequence is TGTGCCAGCACCTTCGGGGGGGGCTACTACAAGCAGTACTTC.

V gene TRBV15 combines with J gene TRBJ1-4, with 11 bases lining up with TRBD1. The CDR3 spans 16 residues. V gave up 5 bases and J gave up 7 bases; unmatched junction bases: 9. Per germline, CDR1 LNHNV and CDR2 YYDKDF (reference sequence). CDR3 nucleotides: TGTGCCACCAGCGGGGGACAGGGGGTGGTGGGTGAAAAACTGTTTTTT. Encoded protein: CATSGGQGVVGEKLFF.

The genes are TRBV2 and TRBJ1-6, with 9 bases aligning to TRBD1. This CDR3 has 12 residues. J gave up 19 bases and V 5 bases, and 9 bases lay outside the gene matches. CDR1 and CDR2 from the germline V gene are SNHLY and FYNNEI. The CDR3, as DNA: TGTGCCAGCAGTTCACAGGGGGCTGGCCGACACTTT. Translation: CASSSQGAGRHF.

This clonotype was recorded at least ten times. The CDR3 DNA sequence: TGTGCCAGCAGCTTAACGGCCGGGGCGAATACTGAAGCTTTCTTT. Amino acids: CASSLTAGANTEAFF. The V and J genes are TRBV7-3 and TRBJ1-1; the D gene is possibly TRBD1 (5 bases). V lost 0 bases to trimming and J lost 5 bases, with 13 bases between them. This CDR3 spans 15 amino acids. The germline CDR1 and CDR2 sequences are SGHTA and FQGTGA.

This chain's CDR3 is CASRAEGNTDTQYF. CDR3 DNA: TGTGCCAGCAGGGCCGAGGGAAACACAGATACGCAGTATTTT. The chain joins TRBV7-8 to TRBJ2-3, with D tentatively TRBD2 (5 bases). The CDR3 has 14 amino acids. Looked up from germline, CDR1 is SGHVS and CDR2 is FQNEAQ. Trimming took 6 bases from V and 2 from J, leaving 12 bases between them.

The sample holds a few counts of this clonotype. The CDR3 end shows no conserved phenylalanine or tryptophan, and so a read error is likely. The DNA is left out, because the CDR3 cannot be placed on it with certainty; the CDR3 is given as TCRdb lists it. The chain has TRBV6-1 and TRBJ1-2. The germline gives CDR1 MNHNS, CDR2 SASEGT. The CDR3 is 13 residues long, ends included. The CDR3 reads CASSERRNYGYAS.

This clonotype was seen ten or more times. J is TRBJ2-7 and V is TRBV7-8; D could derive from TRBD1 or TRBD2 (5 bases each). The V and J ends lost 1 base and 0 bases respectively, with 13 bases between them. The CDR3 has 16 residues. Germline CDR1 is SGHVS and CDR2 is FQNEAQ. The DNA of the CDR3 is TGTGCCAGCAGCTTAGGGGAACCGGGGACCTCCTACGAGCAGTACTTC. The encoded protein is CASSLGEPGTSYEQYF.

This clonotype showed up just once. The V call is TRBV5-1, the J call TRBJ2-3, with D tentatively TRBD1 or TRBD2 (5 bases each). V dropped 9 bases and J dropped 2 bases, with 19 bases sitting between them. Germline assignment: CDR1 SGHRS and CDR2 YFSETQ. This CDR3 region has 15 residues. CDR3 sequence (DNA): TGCGCCACCCACCGAGGCAGGGAGAACACAGATACGCAGTATTTT. This encodes CATHRGRENTDTQYF.

This chain uses TRBV5-4 with TRBJ1-2; 8 nucleotides line up with TRBD1. The CDR3 is made up of 13 amino acids. Germline V gives CDR1 SGHNT, CDR2 YYREEE (reference sequence). V shed 5 bases and J 4 bases; nucleotides not matched to a gene: 4. The CDR3 spells CASSYGQGYGYTF. CDR3 sequence (DNA): TGTGCCAGCAGTTATGGACAGGGCTATGGCTACACCTTC.

This clonotype is medium-sized by share. The gene calls are TRBV29-1 and TRBJ2-1; 14 nucleotides match TRBD2. V trimming: 2 bases; J trimming: 8 bases; junction bases outside the gene matches: 20. Looked up from germline, CDR1 is SQVTM and CDR2 is ANQGSEA. This CDR3 spans 20 amino acids. CDR3 in DNA: TGCAGCGTTGAAAATTTTGGTATGGGACTAGCGGGAGAGGTTTGGTATGAGCAGTTCTTC. Translated, it gives CSVENFGMGLAGEVWYEQFF.

The chain recombines TRBV20-1 with TRBJ1-6, with 7 bases identical to TRBD1. V lost 1 base to trimming and J lost 7 bases; unmatched junction nucleotides: 4. Germline V gives CDR1 DFQATT, CDR2 SNEGSKA (reference sequence). This CDR3 has 14 amino acids. The chain's CDR3 is CSARGDSRNSPLHF. The CDR3, as DNA: TGCAGTGCTAGAGGGGACAGTCGCAATTCACCCCTCCACTTT.

On this clonotype: This CDR3 fails to terminate in the conserved phenylalanine or tryptophan, so it likely reflects a read error. It is unclear where the CDR3 begins or ends on the DNA, so no DNA is shown, and the CDR3 is as TCRdb lists it. This chain uses TRBV7-2 with TRBJ2-1; TRBD2, as called in the table, went unchecked against the DNA. Both ends counted, the CDR3 spans 14 residues. Germline V lookup: CDR1 SGHTA, CDR2 FQGNSA. The CDR3 loop is CASSLGTYPQDYVL.

This clonotype showed up many times. This chain links TRBV7-9 with TRBJ2-2; D ambiguous. V lost 2 bases, J lost 5 bases, and 3 bases lay in between. Germline V gives CDR1 SEHNR, CDR2 FQNEAQ (reference sequence). The CDR3 loop spans 12 amino acids. CDR3 loop: CASSLRTGELFF. DNA of the CDR3: TGTGCCAGCAGCTTAAGGACCGGGGAGCTGTTTTTT.

The chain recombines TRBV10-2 with TRBJ1-6; no definite D call. The germline CDR1 and CDR2 sequences are WSHSY and SAAADI. The V end lost 5 bases, the J end lost 9 bases, and 11 bases lay between the germline ends. The CDR3 totals 13 residues. As DNA, the CDR3 is TGCGCCAGCAGTCCTGAGGCCCGTTCACCCCTCCACTTT. As protein: CASSPEARSPLHF.

The chain is built from TRBV20-1 and TRBJ2-3; 10 nucleotides align to TRBD2. Germline CDR1 and CDR2: DFQATT and SNEGSKA (reference sequence). The V gene end was trimmed by 4 bases and the J gene end by 8 bases; junction bases not matched to a gene: 18. CDR3 length: 17 residues. The CDR3 region has the DNA TGCAGTGCTATCAAGATAGGGCTAGCGGGGGCGCACGGTACGCAGTATTTT. Amino acid sequence: CSAIKIGLAGAHGTQYF.

The sample holds many counts of this clonotype. The gene calls are TRBV27 and TRBJ2-1; 12 bases map to TRBD2. In germline, CDR1 is MNHEY, CDR2 SMNVEV (reference sequence). This CDR3 is built from 12 residues. With V trimmed by 7 bases and J by 11 bases, 3 bases remained unmatched. The CDR3 DNA reads TGTGCCAGCACCGGGACTAGCGGGCAGCAGTTCTTC. It translates to CASTGTSGQQFF.

This clonotype was recorded a few times. DNA of the CDR3: TGTGCCACCAGTGATTTGTCAGGGAAGTACAATGAGCAGTTCTTC. As protein: CATSDLSGKYNEQFF. The genes are TRBV24-1 and TRBJ2-1; a weak D match, TRBD1 (5 bases). The V end was cut by 0 bases, the J end by 4 bases, with 9 bases between. There are 15 residues in the CDR3. Germline loops: CDR1 KGHDR, CDR2 SFDVKD.

The V and J genes are TRBV19 and TRBJ2-3; weak D call: TRBD2 (5 bases). CDR3 length: 14 amino acids. V was pared by 4 bases and J by 6 bases, with 14 bases between. Germline values: CDR1 LNHDA, CDR2 SQIVND (reference sequence). The CDR3 is CASSRTERGDTQYF. In DNA form, the CDR3 reads TGTGCCAGTAGTAGAACGGAGCGCGGGGATACGCAGTATTTT.

Notes on this clonotype: This may stem from a read error, because a much larger clone lies one nucleotide away. The chain links TRBV13 to TRBJ2-7, with D unresolved. Per germline, CDR1 PRHDT and CDR2 FYEKMQ (reference sequence). V was trimmed by 8 bases and J by 2 bases, leaving 13 bases between them. The CDR3 covers 13 residues. In DNA form, the CDR3 reads TGTGCCAGCGACATGCGAGGTACCTACGAGCAGTACTTC. Amino acids: CASDMRGTYEQYF. The complete variable domain, with remaining parts taken from reference TRBV13 and TRBJ2-7, reads AAGVIQSPRHLIKEKRETATLKCYPIPRHDTVYWYQQGPGQDPQFLISFYEKMQSDKGSIPDRFSAQQFSDYHSELNMSSLELGDSALYFCASDMRGTYEQYFGPGTRLTVT.

The chain carries TRBV20-1 and TRBJ2-5; the D gene is possibly TRBD1 (6 bases). Trimming pared 6 bases from V and 5 bases from J, leaving 22 bases between. The CDR3 is made up of 15 amino acids. In germline, CDR1 is DFQATT, CDR2 SNEGSKA (reference sequence). CDR3 residues: CSAAMSQGSEETQYF. The CDR3 DNA reads TGCAGTGCCGCCATGTCCCAGGGGAGCGAGGAGACCCAGTACTTC.